Listed below are T cell receptor beta chains from one sample, sequenced in a study of Graves' ophthalmopathy and Graves' hyperthyroidism. TCRdb passed the multiplex PCR reads through MiXCR, listing each CDR3 protein once. The sample shows roughly 500,000 distinct CDR3 sequences, 13% to 15% of them seen only once. Sequenced input: blood. These receptors were obtained from a woman aged 25 to 39 with Graves' ophthalmopathy. Both conserved end residues are part of each CDR3. The order of the fields is V gene, D gene, clone size, J gene, CDR3 DNA, CDR3 protein. A D gene is named only where the DNA matches it firmly. The listing skips clone size in some rows; elsewhere it reads once, few, many or a size class.

TRBV19,NA,many,TRBJ2-2,TGTGCCAGTAGTATGGGATACAGGGCAAACACCGGGGAGCTGTTTTTT,CASSMGYRANTGELFF
TRBV11-2,TRBD2,NA,TRBJ2-7,TGTGCCAGCAGCACTCAGAGCGGGAGGCCCTCCTACGAGCAGTACTTC,CASSTQSGRPSYEQYF
TRBV9,NA,many,TRBJ2-7,TGTGCCAGCAGCCCCCAGGGAGGAAACTACGAGCAGTACTTC,CASSPQGGNYEQYF
TRBV28,TRBD2,many,TRBJ2-7,TGTGCCAGCAGTTTATATCGGCGGGAGTACTACGAGCAGTACTTC,CASSLYRREYYEQYF
TRBV7-2,NA,many,TRBJ2-2,TGTGCCAGCAGCTTAGGTGGGACGAACACCGGGGAGCTGTTTTTT,CASSLGGTNTGELFF
TRBV12-3/TRBV12-4,NA,many,TRBJ2-7,TGTGCCAGCAGTTCCGCAGGGCCCGAGCAGTACTTC,CASSSAGPEQYF
TRBV20-1,NA,many,TRBJ2-7,TGCAGTGCCCCCCGGGAAGGGTACGAGCAGTACTTC,CSAPREGYEQYF
TRBV6-9,NA,many,TRBJ1-1,TGTGCCAGCAACTATCCCTTTGGGACACTGAACACTGAAGCTTTCTTT,CASNYPFGTLNTEAFF
TRBV6-2/TRBV6-3,TRBD1,many,TRBJ1-6,TGTGCCAGCATCGGGACAGGGGCTAATTCACCCCTCCACTTT,CASIGTGANSPLHF
TRBV20-1,NA,many,TRBJ1-6,TGCAGTGCTAGAGATCAAGGGTCCCACGATAATTCACCCCTCCACTTT,CSARDQGSHDNSPLHF
TRBV7-9,TRBD1,many,TRBJ1-2,TGTGCCAGCAGCTTATGGCAGGGGGGGGACTATGGCTACACCTTC,CASSLWQGGDYGYTF
TRBV7-3,NA,few,TRBJ2-7,TGTGCCAGCAGCTTACATGGTCGTCCTCGGGGCGAGCAGTACTTC,CASSLHGRPRGEQYF
TRBV24-1,NA,many,TRBJ1-5,TGTGCCACCAGTGATTCGGGGAGGGCGGGTCAGCCCCAGCATTTT,CATSDSGRAGQPQHF
TRBV30,NA,NA,TRBJ2-7,TGTGCCTGGAGTGTACTCGGAGGCCGCCTCGGGGACGAGCAGTACTTC,CAWSVLGGRLGDEQYF
TRBV5-1,TRBD2,NA,TRBJ2-2,TGCGCCAGCAGGTTAGCGGGCGTGAACACCGGGGAGCTGTTTTTT,CASRLAGVNTGELFF
TRBV11-2,NA,many,TRBJ2-7,TGTGCCAGCAGATCTCCCGGGACCGGGTACTACGAGCAGTACTTC,CASRSPGTGYYEQYF
TRBV3-1,NA,few,TRBJ1-5,TGTGCCAGCAGCCAAGATCAGGGGTCCGAAGTAAATCAGCCCCAGCATTTT,CASSQDQGSEVNQPQHF
TRBV28,TRBD1,many,TRBJ2-7,TGTGCCAGCAGTCCTCGGACAGGAATCTACGAGCAGTACTTC,CASSPRTGIYEQYF
TRBV6-2/TRBV6-3,TRBD2,many,TRBJ2-5,TGTGCCAGCAGTTACGGGGTAGCGGGACTGCTTAGGACCCAGTACTTC,CASSYGVAGLLRTQYF
TRBV2,NA,NA,TRBJ2-5,TGTGCCAGCACGGGATTTTTAGAGGGCGGGACCCAGTACTTC,CASTGFLEGGTQYF
TRBV7-9,TRBD1,many,TRBJ1-2,TGTGCCAGCAGCGATGGGACAGGGACCGGCTACACCTTC,CASSDGTGTGYTF
TRBV2,NA,many,TRBJ1-5,TGTGCCAGCAGTGAAGGGCCAGCGGATAGCAATCAGCCCCAGCATTTT,CASSEGPADSNQPQHF
TRBV2,NA,many,TRBJ2-2,TGTGCCAGCAGTGAAGCCACCGGGGAGCTGTTTTTT,CASSEATGELFF
TRBV13,NA,few,TRBJ2-7,TGTGCCAGCAGCTTAGGCGGGGGAGACCTGCGGGAGCAGTACTTC,CASSLGGGDLREQYF
TRBV4-2,NA,many,TRBJ1-1,TGTGCCAGCAGCCAAGATCACGCGTTGAACACTGAAGCTTTCTTT,CASSQDHALNTEAFF
TRBV5-1,NA,NA,TRBJ2-5,TGCGTCAGCAGCCCTGGAGTTGGGGCAGAGACCCAGTACTTC,CVSSPGVGAETQYF
TRBV2,TRBD1,many,TRBJ2-7,TGTGCCAGCAGGGACAGGGGTCGCGAGCAGTACTTC,CASRDRGREQYF
TRBV20-1,NA,many,TRBJ1-2,TGCAGTGCCCGGGACAACTCTAACTATGGCTACACCTTC,CSARDNSNYGYTF
TRBV10-2,NA,NA,TRBJ2-2,TGTGCCAGCAGTTATCGGGAGTCGAACACCGGGGAGCTGTGTTTT,CASSYRESNTGELCF
TRBV28,TRBD1,many,TRBJ2-7,TGTGCCAAACAGGGGACCTACGAGCAGTACTTC,CAKQGTYEQYF
TRBV12-3/TRBV12-4,NA,few,TRBJ2-7,TGTGCCAGCAGTCACAGGTTCTCCTACGAGCAGTACTTC,CASSHRFSYEQYF
TRBV3-1,NA,NA,TRBJ2-7,TGTGCCAGCAGCCCCGGGACGGGGATTTGGCAGTACTTC,CASSPGTGIWQYF
TRBV25-1,NA,many,TRBJ1-2,TGTGCCAGTAAGCCCAGGGGTAACTATGGCTACACCTTC,CASKPRGNYGYTF
TRBV18,TRBD1,many,TRBJ1-5,TGTGCCAGCTCACCCGGGACAGGGACCCATCAGCCCCAGCATTTT,CASSPGTGTHQPQHF
TRBV24-1,NA,many,TRBJ1-5,TGTGCCACCAGTACGGGGCGGGCGGGCAATCAGCCCCAGCATTTT,CATSTGRAGNQPQHF
TRBV10-3,NA,few,TRBJ2-2,TGTGCCATCAGTGAGTTCACCGGGGAGCTGTTTTTT,CAISEFTGELFF
TRBV19,TRBD1,many,TRBJ2-4,TGTGCCAGTAGGCAGACAGGGGATAAAAACATTCAGTACTTC,CASRQTGDKNIQYF
TRBV20-1,TRBD1,once,TRBJ1-1,TGCAGTCAGAAACAGGGGACTGAAGCTTTCTTT,CSQKQGTEAFF
TRBV30,TRBD1,many,TRBJ1-5,TGTGCCTGGAGTGTACAGGGGGCCGATCAGCCCCAGCATTTT,CAWSVQGADQPQHF
TRBV28,TRBD1,NA,TRBJ1-5,TGTGCCAGCAGTCTTTACGGAGAGGAGACAGGGGAATTCTGGCCCCAGCATTTT,CASSLYGEETGEFWPQHF
TRBV3-1,NA,NA,TRBJ2-5,TGTGCCAGCAGGAGAAAGCGCGGTGCGGGAGAGACCCAGTACTTC,CASRRKRGAGETQYF
TRBV14,NA,NA,TRBJ1-3,TGTGCCAGCAGCCAAGAGTCCTGGGGCGGAAACACCATATATTTT,CASSQESWGGNTIYF
TRBV28,TRBD1,NA,TRBJ1-1,TGTGCCAGCAGCTCGACCGCCGGACAGGGACACACTGAAGCTTTCTTT,CASSSTAGQGHTEAFF
TRBV28,NA,many,TRBJ1-6,TGTGCCAGCAGTGGCAGGGTCGGAAATTCACCCCTCCACTTT,CASSGRVGNSPLHF
TRBV18,NA,NA,TRBJ1-2,TGTGCCAGCTCACCACAGCAGTCTAACTATGGCTACACCTTC,CASSPQQSNYGYTF
TRBV9,NA,many,TRBJ2-5,TGTGCCAGCAGCGTAGGGGGTAGCGGCCAAGAGACCCAGTACTTC,CASSVGGSGQETQYF
TRBV7-8,TRBD1,many,TRBJ2-5,TGTGCCAGCAGCTTAGGAGGGGGCTGGGGCCAAGAGACCCAGTACTTC,CASSLGGGWGQETQYF
TRBV6-1,NA,NA,TRBJ1-2,TGTGCCAGCCAAAAACAGGAAAACTATGGCTACACCTTC,CASQKQENYGYTF
TRBV5-1,TRBD1,many,TRBJ1-2,TGCGCCAGCACGGATGGGGACAGGGGCGTAGGTGGCTACACCTTC,CASTDGDRGVGGYTF
TRBV28,NA,few,TRBJ1-5,TGTGCCAGCAGTCCTAATGGGGGGTTCAATCAGCCCCAGCATTTT,CASSPNGGFNQPQHF
TRBV14,NA,many,TRBJ1-1,TGTGCCAGCACTTCATACAGGGTTGGCACTGAAGCTTTCTTT,CASTSYRVGTEAFF
TRBV6-1,TRBD1,many,TRBJ1-2,TGTGCCAGCAGTGCGACAGGGGGCGGCTACACCTTC,CASSATGGGYTF
TRBV7-9,NA,many,TRBJ2-7,TGTGCCAGCAGCTTAGCCGGGGTTGTCCCCTACGAGCAGTACTTC,CASSLAGVVPYEQYF